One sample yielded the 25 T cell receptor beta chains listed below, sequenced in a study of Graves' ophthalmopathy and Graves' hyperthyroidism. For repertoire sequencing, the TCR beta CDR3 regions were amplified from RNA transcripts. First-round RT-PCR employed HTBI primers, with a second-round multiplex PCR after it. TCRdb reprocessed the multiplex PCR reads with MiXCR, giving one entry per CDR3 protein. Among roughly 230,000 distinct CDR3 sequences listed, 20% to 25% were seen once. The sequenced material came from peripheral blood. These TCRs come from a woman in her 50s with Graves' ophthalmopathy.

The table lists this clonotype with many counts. DNA of the CDR3: TGTGCCAGCAGTGAAGTTGTCAGGTTCTACGAGCAGTACTTC. This translates into CASSEVVRFYEQYF. This chain uses TRBV2 with TRBJ2-7; D remains ambiguous. This CDR3 comprises 14 residues. The germline V gene encodes CDR1 SNHLY and CDR2 FYNNEI. V lost 1 base and J lost 3, with 10 bases in between.

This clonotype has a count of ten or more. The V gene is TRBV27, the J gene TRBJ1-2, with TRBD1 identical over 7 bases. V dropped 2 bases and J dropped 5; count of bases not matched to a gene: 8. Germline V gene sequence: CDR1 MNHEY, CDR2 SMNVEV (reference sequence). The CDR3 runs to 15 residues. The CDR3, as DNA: TGTGCCAGCAGTTTAAGACAGGGACCCGCGTATGGCTACACCTTC. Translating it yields CASSLRQGPAYGYTF.

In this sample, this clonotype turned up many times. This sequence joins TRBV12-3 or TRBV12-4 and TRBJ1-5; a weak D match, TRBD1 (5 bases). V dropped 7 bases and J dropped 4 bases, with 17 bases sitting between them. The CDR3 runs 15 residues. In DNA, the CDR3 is TGTGCCAGCACCCCAACGGGGGGTTGGAATCAGCCCCAGCATTTT. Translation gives CASTPTGGWNQPQHF.

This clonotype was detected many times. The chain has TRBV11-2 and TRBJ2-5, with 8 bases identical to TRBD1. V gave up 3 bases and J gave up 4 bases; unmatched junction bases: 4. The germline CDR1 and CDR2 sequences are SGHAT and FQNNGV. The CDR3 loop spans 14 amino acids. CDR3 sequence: CASSFRGRRETQYF. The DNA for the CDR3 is TGTGCCAGCAGCTTCAGGGGGCGCAGAGAGACCCAGTACTTC.

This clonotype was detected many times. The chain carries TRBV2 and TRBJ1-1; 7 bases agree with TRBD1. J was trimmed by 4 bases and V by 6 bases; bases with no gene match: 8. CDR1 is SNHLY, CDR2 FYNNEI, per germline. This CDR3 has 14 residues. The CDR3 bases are TGTGCCAGCAGCTTAGGGGGCGAAAGCACTGAAGCTTTCTTT. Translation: CASSLGGESTEAFF. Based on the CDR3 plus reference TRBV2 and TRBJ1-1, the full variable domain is EPEVTQTPSHQVTQMGQEVILRCVPISNHLYFYWYRQILGQKVEFLVSFYNNEISEKSEIFDDQFSVERPDGSNFTLKIRSTKLEDSAMYFCASSLGGESTEAFFGQGTRLTVV.

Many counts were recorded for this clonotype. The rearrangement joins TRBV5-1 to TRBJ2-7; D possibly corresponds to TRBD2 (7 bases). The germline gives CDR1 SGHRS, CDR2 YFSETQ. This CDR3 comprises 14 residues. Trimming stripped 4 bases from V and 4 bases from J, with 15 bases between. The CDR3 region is CASSAGGGGYEQYF. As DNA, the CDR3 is TGCGCCAGCAGCGCTGGAGGGGGGGGATACGAGCAGTACTTC. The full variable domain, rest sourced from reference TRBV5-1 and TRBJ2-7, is KAGVTQTPRYLIKTRGQQVTLSCSPISGHRSVSWYQQTPGQGLQFLFEYFSETQRNKGNFPGRFSGRQFSNSRSEMNVSTLELGDSALYLCASSAGGGGYEQYFGPGTRLTVT.

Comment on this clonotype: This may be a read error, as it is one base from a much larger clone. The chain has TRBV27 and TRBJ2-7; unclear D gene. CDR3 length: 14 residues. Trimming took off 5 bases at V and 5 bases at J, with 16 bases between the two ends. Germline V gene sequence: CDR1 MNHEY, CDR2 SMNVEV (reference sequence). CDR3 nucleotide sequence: TGTGCCAGCAGTCCATTAACAGTGGTGAACGAGCAGTACTTC. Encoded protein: CASSPLTVVNEQYF.

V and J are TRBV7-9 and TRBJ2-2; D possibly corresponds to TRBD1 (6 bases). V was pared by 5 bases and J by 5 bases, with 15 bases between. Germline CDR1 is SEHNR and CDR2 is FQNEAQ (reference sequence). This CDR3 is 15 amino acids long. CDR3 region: CASSKGHPGTGELFF. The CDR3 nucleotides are TGTGCCAGCAGCAAGGGACACCCTGGAACCGGGGAGCTGTTTTTT.

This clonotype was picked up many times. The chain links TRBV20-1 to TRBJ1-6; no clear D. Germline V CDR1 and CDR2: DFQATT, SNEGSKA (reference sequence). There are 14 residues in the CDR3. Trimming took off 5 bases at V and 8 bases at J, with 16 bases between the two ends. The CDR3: CSALISRGHSPLHF. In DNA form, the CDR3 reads TGCAGTGCTCTCATTTCACGGGGTCATTCACCCCTCCACTTT.

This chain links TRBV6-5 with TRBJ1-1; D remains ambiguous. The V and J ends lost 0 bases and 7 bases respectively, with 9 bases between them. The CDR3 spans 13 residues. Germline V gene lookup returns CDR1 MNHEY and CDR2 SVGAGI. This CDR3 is CASSYSAADEAFF. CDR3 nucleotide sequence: TGTGCCAGCAGTTACTCAGCGGCTGATGAAGCTTTCTTT.

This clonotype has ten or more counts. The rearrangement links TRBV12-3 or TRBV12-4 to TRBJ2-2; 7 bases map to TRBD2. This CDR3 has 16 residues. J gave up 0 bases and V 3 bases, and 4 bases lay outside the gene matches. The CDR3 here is CASSLSTSANTGELFF. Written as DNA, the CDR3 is TGTGCCAGCAGTTTGTCTACTAGCGCGAACACCGGGGAGCTGTTTTTT.

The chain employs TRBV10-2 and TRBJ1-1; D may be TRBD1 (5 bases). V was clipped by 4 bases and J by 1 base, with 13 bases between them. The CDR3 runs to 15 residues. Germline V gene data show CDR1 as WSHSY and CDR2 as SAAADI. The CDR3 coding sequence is TGCGCCAGCAGTGCGTCCGGAGACAGGAACACTGAAGCTTTCTTT. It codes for CASSASGDRNTEAFF.

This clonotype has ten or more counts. The CDR3 spells CAISADRSSYEQYF. The CDR3 DNA reads as TGTGCCATCAGTGCGGACAGGAGCTCCTACGAGCAGTACTTC. J is TRBJ2-7 and V is TRBV10-3; 7 bases agree with TRBD1. CDR3 length: 14 residues. The germline gives CDR1 ENHRY, CDR2 SYGVKD. Trimming took 4 bases from V and 0 from J; bases not matched to a gene: 3.

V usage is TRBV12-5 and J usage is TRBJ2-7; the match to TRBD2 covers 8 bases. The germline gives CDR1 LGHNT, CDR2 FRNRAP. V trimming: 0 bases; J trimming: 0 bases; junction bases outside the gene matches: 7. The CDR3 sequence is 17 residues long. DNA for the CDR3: TGTGCTAGTGGTTTGGTGGATAGCGGGACAATCTCCTACGAGCAGTACTTC. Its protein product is CASGLVDSGTISYEQYF.

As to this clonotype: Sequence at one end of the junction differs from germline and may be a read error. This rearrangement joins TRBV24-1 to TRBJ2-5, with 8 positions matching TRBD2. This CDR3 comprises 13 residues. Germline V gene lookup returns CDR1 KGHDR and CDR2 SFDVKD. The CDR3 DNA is TGTGCCACCAATAGGGTTAGCGGGGAGGCCCAGTATTTC. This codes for CATNRVSGEAQYF.

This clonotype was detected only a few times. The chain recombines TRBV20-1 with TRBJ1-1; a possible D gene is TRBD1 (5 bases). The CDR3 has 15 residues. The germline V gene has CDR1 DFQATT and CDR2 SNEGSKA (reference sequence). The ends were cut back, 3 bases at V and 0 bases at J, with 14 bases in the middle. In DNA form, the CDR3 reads TGCAGTGCTAGGTCCGACAGTCGAATGAACACTGAAGCTTTCTTT. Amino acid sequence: CSARSDSRMNTEAFF.

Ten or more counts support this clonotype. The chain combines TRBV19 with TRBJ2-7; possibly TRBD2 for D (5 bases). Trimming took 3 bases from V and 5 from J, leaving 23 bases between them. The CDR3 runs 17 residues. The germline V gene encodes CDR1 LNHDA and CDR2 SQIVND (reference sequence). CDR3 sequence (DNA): TGTGCCAGTAGTATCGAGGATAGCGCGTCCTACTTACACGAGCAGTACTTC. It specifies CASSIEDSASYLHEQYF. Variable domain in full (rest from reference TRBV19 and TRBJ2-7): DGGITQSPKYLFRKEGQNVTLSCEQNLNHDAMYWYRQDPGQGLRLIYYSQIVNDFQKGDIAEGYSVSREKKESFPLTVTSAQKNPTAFYLCASSIEDSASYLHEQYFGPGTRLTVT.

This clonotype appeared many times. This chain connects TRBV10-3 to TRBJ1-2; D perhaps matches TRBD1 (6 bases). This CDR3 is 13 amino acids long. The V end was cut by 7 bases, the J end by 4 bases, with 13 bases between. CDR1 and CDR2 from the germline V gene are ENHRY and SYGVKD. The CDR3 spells CAITPDSSYGYTF. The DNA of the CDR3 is TGTGCCATCACCCCGGACAGTAGCTATGGCTACACCTTC.

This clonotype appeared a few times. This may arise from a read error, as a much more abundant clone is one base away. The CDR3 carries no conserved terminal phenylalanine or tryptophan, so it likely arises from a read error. The CDR3 here is CASSTWTGITAEAFV. DNA of the CDR3: TGTGCCAGTAGTACATGGACAGGGATTACCGCTGAAGCTTTCGTT. J is TRBJ1-1 and V is TRBV19; 8 bases are a match to TRBD1. V was clipped by 4 bases and J by 6 bases; unmatched bases: 10. From germline, CDR1 is LNHDA and CDR2 SQIVND (reference sequence). The CDR3 is made up of 15 amino acids.

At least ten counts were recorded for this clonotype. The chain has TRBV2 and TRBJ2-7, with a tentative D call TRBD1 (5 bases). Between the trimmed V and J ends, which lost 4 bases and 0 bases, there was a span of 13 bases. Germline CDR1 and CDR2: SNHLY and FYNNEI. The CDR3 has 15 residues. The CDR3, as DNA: TGTGCCAGCAGTGCTGAAGGGGCTCCCTCCTACGAGCAGTACTTC. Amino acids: CASSAEGAPSYEQYF.

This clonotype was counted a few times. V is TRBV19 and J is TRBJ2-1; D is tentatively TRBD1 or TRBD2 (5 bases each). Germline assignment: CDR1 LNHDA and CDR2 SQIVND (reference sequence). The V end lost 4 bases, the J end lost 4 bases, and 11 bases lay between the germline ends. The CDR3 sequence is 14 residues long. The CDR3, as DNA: TGTGCCAGTAGTAGGGACGGTTCTTACAATGAGCAGTTCTTC. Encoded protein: CASSRDGSYNEQFF.

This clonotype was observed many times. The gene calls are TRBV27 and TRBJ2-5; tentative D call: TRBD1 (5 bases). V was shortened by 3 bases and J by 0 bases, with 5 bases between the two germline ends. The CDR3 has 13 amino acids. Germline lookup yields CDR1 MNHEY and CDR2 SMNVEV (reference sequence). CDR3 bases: TGTGCCAGCAGTTTGACAGACCAAGAGACCCAGTACTTC. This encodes CASSLTDQETQYF.

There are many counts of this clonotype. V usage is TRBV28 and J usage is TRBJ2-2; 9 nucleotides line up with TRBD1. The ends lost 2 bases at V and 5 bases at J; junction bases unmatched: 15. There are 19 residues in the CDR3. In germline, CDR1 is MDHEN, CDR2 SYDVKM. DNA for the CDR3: TGTGCCAGCAGTTTAAGGGGACAGGGTGGTAGCTTGATTACCGGGGAGCTGTTTTTT. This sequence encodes CASSLRGQGGSLITGELFF.

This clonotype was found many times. The CDR3 protein is CASSQGIRQPQHF. CDR3 nucleotide sequence: TGTGCCAGCAGCCAGGGGATCAGGCAGCCCCAGCATTTT. The chain recombines TRBV12-3 or TRBV12-4 with TRBJ1-5; the D gene is possibly TRBD1 (6 bases). V lost 6 bases and J 7 bases, leaving 13 bases between the germline ends. The CDR3 sequence is 13 residues long.

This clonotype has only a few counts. The CDR3 DNA is TGCGCCAGCAGCACCGTGGAGGGAAACACCGGGGAGCTGTTTTTT. It is translated as CASSTVEGNTGELFF. V is TRBV5-1 and J is TRBJ2-2, with D perhaps TRBD2 (6 bases). V shed 4 bases and J shed 2 bases, with 12 bases lying between them. The length of the CDR3 is 15 residues. Germline V gene data show CDR1 as SGHRS and CDR2 as YFSETQ. Supplemented by reference TRBV5-1 and TRBJ2-2, the full variable domain reads KAGVTQTPRYLIKTRGQQVTLSCSPISGHRSVSWYQQTPGQGLQFLFEYFSETQRNKGNFPGRFSGRQFSNSRSEMNVSTLELGDSALYLCASSTVEGNTGELFFGEGSRLTVL.